These 8 T cell receptor beta chains originate from one sample sequenced in a study of tumor and adjacent non-tumor tissue in lung cancer. TCRbeta libraries were built with three rounds of nested PCR, modified from ARM-PCR. TCRdb analysed the multiplex PCR reads with MiXCR anew, one entry per CDR3 protein. This repertoire shows under 250,000 distinct CDR3 sequences, 70% to 75% found once; its top ten account for approximately 26%. No cell sorting was done before RNA was extracted from the tissue. Sequencing was done on a sample of lung tumor tissue. The origin of the receptors is a man aged 60 to 75 with non-small cell lung cancer.

On this clonotype: A much larger clone lies one base from this, so it may be a read error. The V and J genes are TRBV11-2 and TRBJ2-3; D remains ambiguous. CDR1 and CDR2 (germline): SGHAT, FQNNGV. The CDR3 has 13 residues. Trimming took 2 bases from V and 1 from J, leaving 4 bases between them. The CDR3 is CASSLLCTDTQYF. DNA of the CDR3: TGTGCCAGCAGCTTACTCTGCACAGATACGCAGTATTTT.

In regard to this clonotype: This may stem from a read error, because a much larger clone lies one nucleotide away. The chain joins TRBV11-3 to TRBJ2-7, with a tentative D call TRBD1 (6 bases). The CDR3 length is 14 residues. CDR1 is SGHNT, CDR2 YENEEA, per germline. CDR3 coding DNA: TGTACCAGCAGCCGGGACACCAGAGCCTACGAGCAGTACTTC. This codes for CTSSRDTRAYEQYF.

This chain uses TRBV28 with TRBJ2-6; no definite D call. With 4 bases removed from V and 3 bases from J, the gap between germline ends came to 10 bases. The CDR3 totals 15 residues. Germline V CDR1 and CDR2: MDHEN, SYDVKM. DNA for the CDR3: TGTGCCAGCAGTTCCTCCCCGGATGGGGCCAACGTCCTGACTTTC. Its translation: CASSSSPDGANVLTF.

In the case of this clonotype: Its ends do not fully match the called genes, so a read error is possible. V usage is TRBV11-3 and J usage is TRBJ2-2; TRBD1 or TRBD2 may be the D gene (6 bases each). CDR1 SGHNT and CDR2 YENEEA come from the germline V gene. The CDR3 covers 17 residues. Here the CDR3 reads CANSPAGGGSYTGELFF. CDR3 nucleotides: TGTGCCAACAGCCCAGCCGGAGGGGGTAGTTACACCGGGGAGCTGTTTTTT.

The chain recombines TRBV28 with TRBJ1-2; possibly TRBD1 for D (6 bases). Germline CDR1 and CDR2: MDHEN and SYDVKM. V lost 9 bases, J lost 6 bases, and 20 bases lay in between. This CDR3 comprises 14 residues. CDR3 protein: CARRKGEMEHGYTF. CDR3 nucleotides: TGTGCCAGAAGAAAGGGGGAGATGGAGCATGGCTACACCTTC.

On this clonotype itself: Germline and junction disagree at one end, which may indicate a read error. V is TRBV11-3 and J is TRBJ2-1; tentatively, D is TRBD1 (6 bases). Germline V lookup: CDR1 SGHNT, CDR2 YENEEA. The CDR3 contains 15 residues. The CDR3 nucleotides read TGTGCCAGCAGATTAGGGACAATAAGACCCAATGGGCAGTTCTTC. Translated, it gives CASRLGTIRPNGQFF.

About this clonotype itself: The junction departs from the called germline gene at one end, perhaps through a read error. The chain links TRBV4-2 to TRBJ1-6, with 7 bases fitting TRBD1. The CDR3 consists of 15 residues. CDR1 and CDR2 (germline): LGHNA, YNFKEQ. The CDR3 DNA follows: TGTGCCAGCAGCAAAGGGACAGAGAATAATTTACCCCTCCACTTT. Translated, it gives CASSKGTENNLPLHF.

This clonotype came up many times. This chain uses TRBV29-1 with TRBJ2-6; 9 bases line up with TRBD2. CDR3 size: 18 residues. Trimming removed 0 bases from V and 2 bases from J; junction bases left unmatched: 8. Germline loops: CDR1 SQVTM, CDR2 ANQGSEA. In DNA, the CDR3 is TGCAGCGTTGAAGAGTTTAGCGGGAGTAGAACTGGGGCCAACGTCCTGACTTTC. Protein sequence: CSVEEFSGSRTGANVLTF.